Listed below are T cell receptor beta chains from one sample, sequenced in a study of Ad26.COV2.S vaccination and SARS-CoV-2 variants. TCRdb's copy holds only in-frame clones and misses some; the assay was immunoSEQ multiplex PCR. The sample has 510,000 or so clones, around 85% seen once; the top ten hold roughly 13%. Sequencing used peripheral blood, obtained in a trial of Ad26.COV2.S vaccine versus placebo. These receptors were collected from a person aged 18-60 years who received the Ad26.COV2.S COVID-19 vaccine or a placebo. Both conserved end residues are part of each CDR3. The D gene is left open where the match is weak. Rows may omit the clone size; those that give it use once, few, many or a size class.

d_call j_call clone_size v_call cdr3_aa cdr3_nt
TRBD2 TRBJ2-2 NA TRBV3-1/TRBV3-2 CASSQALGLAGIRAGELFF TGTGCCAGCAGCCAGGCCCTGGGACTAGCGGGAATAAGGGCCGGGGAGCTGTTTTTT
NA TRBJ1-5 NA TRBV6-2/TRBV6-3 CASSYSRGAEGFGNQPQHF TGTGCCAGCAGTTACTCACGGGGCGCCGAGGGATTTGGCAATCAGCCCCAGCATTTT
NA TRBJ1-6 NA TRBV4-2 CASSQGWRALNNSPLHF TGTGCCAGCAGCCAAGGGTGGAGGGCCCTCAATAATTCACCCCTCCACTTT
NA TRBJ1-1 once TRBV29-1 CSVPGWGRTEAFF TGCAGCGTCCCCGGATGGGGGAGGACTGAAGCTTTCTTT
NA TRBJ2-7 NA TRBV6-2/TRBV6-3 CASGHADGEQYF TGTGCCAGCGGCCACGCGGACGGAGAGCAGTACTTC
TRBD1 TRBJ2-1 NA TRBV24-1 CATSDTGTGYENEQFF TGTGCCACCAGTGATACCGGGACAGGGTACGAGAATGAGCAGTTCTTC
NA TRBJ1-1 NA TRBV30 CAWSVRTSTEAFF TGTGCCTGGAGTGTACGGACGAGTACTGAAGCTTTCTTT
NA TRBJ2-3 NA TRBV27 CASSLAGEKWSTDTQYF TGTGCCAGCAGTTTAGCGGGCGAAAAGTGGAGCACAGATACGCAGTATTTT
TRBD2 TRBJ2-7 NA TRBV3-1/TRBV3-2 CASSQVGPSGSPYEQYF TGTGCCAGCAGCCAAGTGGGACCTAGCGGGAGTCCCTACGAGCAGTACTTC
NA TRBJ2-3 NA TRBV18 CASSPYGGKSDTQYF TGTGCCAGCTCACCATACGGGGGTAAATCAGATACGCAGTATTTT
NA TRBJ2-3 NA TRBV29-1 CSVGSSMDTQYF TGCAGCGTTGGTTCAAGCATGGATACGCAGTATTTT
NA TRBJ1-1 NA TRBV25-1 CASSEFGGNTEAFF TGTGCCAGCAGTGAATTTGGGGGGAACACTGAAGCTTTCTTT
NA TRBJ2-3 NA TRBV5-6 CASSSQGWATDTQYF TGTGCCAGCAGCTCACAGGGCTGGGCCACAGATACGCAGTATTTT
NA TRBJ1-2 NA TRBV28 CASSSPLERSYGYTF TGTGCCAGCAGTTCACCATTGGAAAGGAGTTATGGCTACACCTTC
NA TRBJ2-7 NA TRBV5-1 CASSFIRSVGEQYF TGCGCCAGCAGCTTTATCCGGAGTGTCGGCGAGCAGTACTTC
NA TRBJ2-1 NA TRBV7-2 CATSQGPINEQFF TGTGCGACTAGTCAGGGCCCAATCAATGAGCAGTTCTTC
NA TRBJ2-7 NA TRBV5-1 CASREGRHEQYF TGCGCCAGCCGAGAGGGCAGGCACGAGCAGTACTTC
NA TRBJ1-4 NA TRBV7-2 CASSPRDRGTTNEKLFF TGTGCCAGCAGCCCAAGAGACAGAGGGACAACTAATGAAAAACTGTTTTTT
TRBD2 TRBJ2-7 NA TRBV4-2 CASSQEAGYEQYF TGTGCCAGCAGCCAAGAAGCGGGATACGAGCAGTACTTC
NA TRBJ1-1 NA TRBV28 CASNIKRDTEAFF TGTGCCAGCAACATTAAAAGGGACACTGAAGCTTTCTTT
NA TRBJ2-2 NA TRBV9 CASSGPRGSDTGELFF TGTGCCAGCAGCGGCCCCAGGGGCTCGGACACCGGGGAGCTGTTTTTT
NA TRBJ2-7 NA TRBV30 CAWSLRGTWGSYEQYF TGTGCCTGGAGCCTAAGGGGGACGTGGGGTTCCTACGAGCAGTACTTC
TRBD1 TRBJ2-3 NA TRBV4-2 CASSQTPGQGAIDTQYF TGTGCCAGCAGCCAAACGCCGGGACAGGGGGCGATTGATACGCAGTATTTT
TRBD2 TRBJ2-1 once TRBV3-1/TRBV3-2 CASSAIAGGWNEQFF TGTGCCAGCAGCGCCATAGCGGGAGGTTGGAATGAGCAGTTCTTC
NA TRBJ2-7 once TRBV11-2 CASGQTSYEQYF TGTGCCAGCGGGCAGACCTCCTACGAGCAGTACTTC
NA TRBJ1-2 NA TRBV12-3/TRBV12-4 CASSPSPNYGYTF TGTGCCAGCAGCCCCAGTCCGAACTATGGCTACACCTTC
TRBD2 TRBJ2-7 NA TRBV6-5 CASRTGLAGSYEQYF TGTGCCAGCAGGACCGGACTAGCGGGATCCTACGAGCAGTACTTC
TRBD1 TRBJ2-5 NA TRBV6-4 CASSDSLDRYQETQYF TGTGCCAGCAGTGACTCCTTGGACAGGTACCAAGAGACCCAGTACTTC
NA TRBJ1-3 NA TRBV25-1 CASSEQPRLGGKRNTIYF TGTGCCAGCAGTGAACAGCCGCGGCTCGGGGGCAAAAGAAACACCATATATTTT
NA TRBJ2-3 NA TRBV3-1/TRBV3-2 CASSGTWGADTQYF TGTGCCAGCAGCGGAACCTGGGGGGCAGATACGCAGTATTTT
TRBD2 TRBJ2-1 NA TRBV15 CATSLLATGNEQFF TGTGCCACCAGCTTACTAGCGACCGGGAATGAGCAGTTCTTC
TRBD1 TRBJ2-7 once TRBV18 CASSQPPDRYGQYF TGTGCCAGCTCACAACCCCCGGACAGGTACGGGCAGTACTTC
NA TRBJ2-5 NA TRBV2 CASSEGPWETQYF TGTGCCAGTTCAGAGGGTCCTTGGGAGACCCAGTACTTC
NA TRBJ2-1 NA TRBV30 CAWIGVAVYNEQFF TGTGCCTGGATAGGAGTGGCGGTATACAATGAGCAGTTCTTC
NA TRBJ1-5 NA TRBV27 CASSPRTLSLGNQPQHF TGTGCCAGCAGTCCCAGGACTCTCTCCTTAGGGAATCAGCCCCAGCATTTT
NA TRBJ1-2 NA TRBV30 CARAGSYGYTF TGTGCGCGGGCAGGGAGCTATGGCTACACCTTC
TRBD1 TRBJ2-7 medium-sized TRBV13 CASSLRQGEHEQYF TGTGCCAGCAGCTTACGACAGGGGGAACACGAGCAGTACTTC
NA TRBJ2-1 NA TRBV7-8 CASSMNEQFF TGTGCCAGCAGCATGAATGAGCAGTTCTTC
NA TRBJ1-5 once TRBV7-3 CASSLGSANQPQHF TGTGCCAGCAGCTTAGGCAGTGCAAATCAGCCCCAGCATTTT
NA TRBJ2-1 NA TRBV4-3 CASSHGNEQFF TGCGCCAGCAGCCACGGAAATGAGCAGTTCTTC
NA TRBJ2-2 NA TRBV12-5 CASGLGLNTGELFF TGTGCTAGTGGTTTGGGATTGAACACCGGGGAGCTGTTTTTT
TRBD1 TRBJ2-7 NA TRBV2 CASRVRTGNYEQYF TGTGCCAGCAGGGTTCGGACAGGGAACTACGAGCAGTACTTC
TRBD1 TRBJ1-4 NA TRBV5-1 CASSSDRDNEKLFF TGCGCCAGCAGCTCGGACAGGGACAATGAAAAACTGTTTTTT
NA TRBJ2-2 few TRBV19 CASSSPGFLSGFRNTGELFF TGTGCCAGTAGTTCACCCGGTTTCCTGTCTGGCTTCCGAAACACCGGGGAGCTGTTTTTT
TRBD2 TRBJ2-7 NA TRBV27 CASSLTSGSYEQYF TGTGCCAGCAGTTTAACTAGCGGATCCTACGAGCAGTACTTC
TRBD1 TRBJ2-6 NA TRBV3-1/TRBV3-2 CASSPEGARSGANVLTF TGTGCCAGCAGCCCCGAGGGGGCGCGTTCTGGGGCCAACGTCCTGACTTTC
NA TRBJ2-1 NA TRBV4-3 CASSQGSLRGDEQFF TGCGCCAGCAGCCAAGGTTCCCTCAGGGGAGATGAGCAGTTCTTC
NA TRBJ1-6 few TRBV19 CASRSQGGTPPLHF TGTGCCAGTAGGAGCCAAGGGGGAACGCCACCCCTCCACTTT
NA TRBJ2-6 once TRBV7-8 CASSPRVGQLSGANVLTF TGTGCCAGCAGCCCGAGGGTGGGACAACTCTCTGGGGCCAACGTCCTGACTTTC
NA TRBJ1-4 few TRBV5-5 CASSQGTTTNEKLFF TGTGCCAGCAGCCAAGGCACCACAACTAATGAAAAACTGTTTTTT
TRBD1 TRBJ1-2 NA TRBV18 CASSPETGGSSAGYTF TGTGCCAGCTCACCCGAGACAGGGGGCTCATCCGCTGGCTACACCTTC
NA TRBJ2-5 NA TRBV6-2/TRBV6-3 CASSSSEEETQYF TGTGCCAGCAGTTCGTCAGAGGAAGAGACCCAGTACTTC
TRBD2 TRBJ2-3 NA TRBV14 CASSLGLHTDTQYF TGTGCCAGCAGCCTGGGACTACACACAGATACGCAGTATTTT
TRBD2 TRBJ2-7 NA TRBV28 CASRPGLADFSSYEQYF TGTGCCAGCAGACCCGGACTAGCGGATTTTAGCTCCTACGAGCAGTACTTC
NA TRBJ2-1 NA TRBV11-3 CASSEGPSGAGSYNEQFF TGTGCCAGCAGCGAGGGCCCTAGTGGGGCGGGATCCTACAATGAGCAGTTCTTC